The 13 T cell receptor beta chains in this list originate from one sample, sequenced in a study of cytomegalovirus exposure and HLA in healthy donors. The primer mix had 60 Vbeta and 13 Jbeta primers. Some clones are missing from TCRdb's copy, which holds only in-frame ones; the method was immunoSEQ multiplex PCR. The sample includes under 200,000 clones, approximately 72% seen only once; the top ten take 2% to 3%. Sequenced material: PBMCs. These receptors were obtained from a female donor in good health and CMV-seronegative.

The CDR3 nucleotides read TGCGCCAGCAGCTTGGTGGGACAGGGGGCGGAGACAGCTTTCTTT. Encoded protein: CASSLVGQGAETAFF. The chain employs TRBV5-1 and TRBJ1-1; TRBD1 aligns across 12 bases. The germline gives CDR1 SGHRS, CDR2 YFSETQ. CDR3 length: 15 residues. The trim removed 0 bases at V and 10 bases at J, leaving 7 bases unmatched. The full variable domain, completed using reference TRBV5-1 and TRBJ1-1, is KAGVTQTPRYLIKTRGQQVTLSCSPISGHRSVSWYQQTPGQGLQFLFEYFSETQRNKGNFPGRFSGRQFSNSRSEMNVSTLELGDSALYLCASSLVGQGAETAFFGQGTRLTVV.

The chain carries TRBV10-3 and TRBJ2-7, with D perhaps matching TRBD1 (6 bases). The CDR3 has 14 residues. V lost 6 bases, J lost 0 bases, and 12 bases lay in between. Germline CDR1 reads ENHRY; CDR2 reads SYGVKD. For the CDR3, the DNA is TGTGCCATCAGGGCGACAGGCAGCTCCTACGAGCAGTACTTC. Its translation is CAIRATGSSYEQYF.

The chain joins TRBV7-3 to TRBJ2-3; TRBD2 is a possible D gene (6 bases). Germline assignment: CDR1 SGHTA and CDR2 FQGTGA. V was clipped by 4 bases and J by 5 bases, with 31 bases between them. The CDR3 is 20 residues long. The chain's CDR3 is CASSSYPLTGDWMSVDTQYF. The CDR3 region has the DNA TGTGCCAGCAGCTCCTACCCGTTGACGGGAGATTGGATGTCCGTAGATACGCAGTATTTT.

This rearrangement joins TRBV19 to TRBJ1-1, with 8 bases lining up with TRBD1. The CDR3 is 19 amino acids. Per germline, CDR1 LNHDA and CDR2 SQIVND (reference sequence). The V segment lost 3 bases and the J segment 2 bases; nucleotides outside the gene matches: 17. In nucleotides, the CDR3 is TGTGCCAGTAGTATCCGAGGGGGATACGCGACAGGGGCAAACACTGAAGCTTTCTTT. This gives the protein CASSIRGGYATGANTEAFF.

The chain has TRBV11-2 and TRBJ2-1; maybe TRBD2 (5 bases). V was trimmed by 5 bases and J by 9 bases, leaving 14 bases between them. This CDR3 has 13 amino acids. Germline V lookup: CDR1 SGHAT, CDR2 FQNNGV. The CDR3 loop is CASSLASSAEQFF. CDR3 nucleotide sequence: TGTGCCAGCAGCCTAGCTAGCTCGGCTGAGCAGTTCTTC.

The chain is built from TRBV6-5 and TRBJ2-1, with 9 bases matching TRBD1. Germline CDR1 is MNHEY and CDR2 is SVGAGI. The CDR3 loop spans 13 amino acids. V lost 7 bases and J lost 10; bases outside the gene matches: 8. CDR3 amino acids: CASIRDRAGEQFF. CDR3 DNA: TGTGCCAGCATCCGGGACAGGGCGGGCGAGCAGTTCTTC.

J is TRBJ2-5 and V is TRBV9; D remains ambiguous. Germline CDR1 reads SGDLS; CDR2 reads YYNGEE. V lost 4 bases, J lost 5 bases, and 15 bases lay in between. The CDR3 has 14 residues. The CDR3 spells CASSLTGFTETQYF. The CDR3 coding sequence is TGTGCCAGCAGCCTGACCGGGTTCACGGAGACCCAGTACTTC.

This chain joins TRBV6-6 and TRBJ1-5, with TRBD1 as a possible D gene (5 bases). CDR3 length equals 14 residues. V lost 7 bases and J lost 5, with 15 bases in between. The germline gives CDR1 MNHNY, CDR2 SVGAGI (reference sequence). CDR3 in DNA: TGTGCCAGCACCGATCGGGGGGGTGATCAGCCCCAGCATTTT. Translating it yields CASTDRGGDQPQHF.

CDR3 DNA: TGTGCCAGCAGATCCCAGCAGGGGGCAGGAACTGAAGCTTTCTTT. This gives the protein CASRSQQGAGTEAFF. The chain carries TRBV2 and TRBJ1-1; TRBD1 matches at 8 bases. The CDR3 contains 15 residues. Per the germline V gene, CDR1 is SNHLY and CDR2 is FYNNEI. Trimming took 6 bases from V and 5 from J; bases not matched to a gene: 11.

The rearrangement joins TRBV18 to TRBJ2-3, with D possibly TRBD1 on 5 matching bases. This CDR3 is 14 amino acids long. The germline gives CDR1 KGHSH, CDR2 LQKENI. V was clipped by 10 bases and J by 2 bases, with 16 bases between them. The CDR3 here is CATSVQEYTDTQYF. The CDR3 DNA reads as TGTGCCACCTCTGTACAGGAATACACAGATACGCAGTATTTT.

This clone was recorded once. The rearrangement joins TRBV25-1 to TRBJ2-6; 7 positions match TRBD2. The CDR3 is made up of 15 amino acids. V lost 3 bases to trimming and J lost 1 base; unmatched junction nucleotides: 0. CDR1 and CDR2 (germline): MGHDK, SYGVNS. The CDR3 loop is CASSEGGSGANVLTF. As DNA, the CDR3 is TGTGCCAGCAGTGAGGGGGGGTCTGGGGCCAACGTCCTGACTTTC.

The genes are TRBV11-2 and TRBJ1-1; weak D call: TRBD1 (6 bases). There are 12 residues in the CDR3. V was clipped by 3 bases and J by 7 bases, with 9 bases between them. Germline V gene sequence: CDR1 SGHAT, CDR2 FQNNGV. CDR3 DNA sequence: TGTGCCAGCAGCTTCAGGGGATTTGAAGCTTTCTTT. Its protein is CASSFRGFEAFF.

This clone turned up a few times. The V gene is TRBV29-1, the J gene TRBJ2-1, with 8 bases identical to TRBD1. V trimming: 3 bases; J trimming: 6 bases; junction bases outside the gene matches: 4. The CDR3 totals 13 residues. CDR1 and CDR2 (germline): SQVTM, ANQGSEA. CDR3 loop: CSVDRGPGNEQFF. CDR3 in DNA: TGCAGCGTTGACAGGGGGCCCGGCAATGAGCAGTTCTTC.